This T cell receptor (beta chain) was sequenced during a study of cytomegalovirus exposure and HLA in healthy donors. CDR1 and CDR2 from the germline V gene are SEHNR and FQNEAQ (reference sequence). The CDR3 length is 18 residues. PCR was performed using 60 Vbeta and 13 Jbeta primers. The assay was immunoSEQ multiplex PCR, and TCRdb's table has in-frame clones only and misses some. Here the sample spans more than 95,000 clones, 80% to 85% being singletons. Samples came from healthy bone marrow donors. As to this clone: At one boundary the junction diverges from the germline segment, which might be a read error.

The TCR comes from a woman in her twenties or thirties in good health and CMV-seronegative. The material sequenced was PBMCs. The chain carries TRBV7-9 and TRBJ1-1, with 8 bases matching TRBD1. For the CDR3, the DNA is TGTTCCAGCAGTCCTCCGGGACAGGTCAGGTGGATGAACACTGAAGCTTTCTTT. Translated, it gives CSSSPPGQVRWMNTEAFF.